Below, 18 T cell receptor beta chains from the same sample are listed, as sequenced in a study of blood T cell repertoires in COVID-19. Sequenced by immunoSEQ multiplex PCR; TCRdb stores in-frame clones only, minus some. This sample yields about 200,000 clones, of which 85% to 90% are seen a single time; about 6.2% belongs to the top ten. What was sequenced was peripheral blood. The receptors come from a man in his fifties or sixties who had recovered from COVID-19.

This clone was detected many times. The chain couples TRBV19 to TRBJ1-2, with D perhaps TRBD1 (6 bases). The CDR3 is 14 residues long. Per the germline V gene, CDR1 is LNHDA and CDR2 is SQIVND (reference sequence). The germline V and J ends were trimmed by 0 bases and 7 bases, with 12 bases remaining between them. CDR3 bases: TGTGCCAGTAGTATAGACCCAGGGGATCGTGGCTACACCTTC. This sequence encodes CASSIDPGDRGYTF. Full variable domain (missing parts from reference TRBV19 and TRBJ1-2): DGGITQSPKYLFRKEGQNVTLSCEQNLNHDAMYWYRQDPGQGLRLIYYSQIVNDFQKGDIAEGYSVSREKKESFPLTVTSAQKNPTAFYLCASSIDPGDRGYTFGSGTRLTVV.

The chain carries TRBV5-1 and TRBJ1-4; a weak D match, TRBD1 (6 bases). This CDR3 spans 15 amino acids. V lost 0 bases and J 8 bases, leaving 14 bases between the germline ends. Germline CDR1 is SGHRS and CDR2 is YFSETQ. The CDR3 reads CASSLAGGPREKLFF. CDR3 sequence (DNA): TGCGCCAGCAGCTTGGCCGGGGGGCCGCGGGAAAAACTGTTTTTT.

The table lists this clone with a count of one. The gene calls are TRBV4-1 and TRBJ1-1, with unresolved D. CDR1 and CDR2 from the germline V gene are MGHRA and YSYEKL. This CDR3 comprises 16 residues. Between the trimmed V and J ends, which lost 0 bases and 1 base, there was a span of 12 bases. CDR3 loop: CASSQDPGRGNTEAFF. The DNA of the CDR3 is TGCGCCAGCAGCCAAGACCCCGGGCGGGGGAACACTGAAGCTTTCTTT.

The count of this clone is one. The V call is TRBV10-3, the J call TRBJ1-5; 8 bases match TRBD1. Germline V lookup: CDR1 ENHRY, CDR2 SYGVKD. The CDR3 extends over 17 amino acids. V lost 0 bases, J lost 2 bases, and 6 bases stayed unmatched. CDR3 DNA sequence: TGTGCCATCAGTGAGTCCGGGGCAGGGGGCGGCAATCAGCCCCAGCATTTT. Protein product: CAISESGAGGGNQPQHF.

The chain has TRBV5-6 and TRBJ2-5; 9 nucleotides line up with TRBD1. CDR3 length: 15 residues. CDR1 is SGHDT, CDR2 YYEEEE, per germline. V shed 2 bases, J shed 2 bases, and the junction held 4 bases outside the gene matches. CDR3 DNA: TGTGCCAGCAGCTTTCTGGGACAGGGACAAGAGACCCAGTACTTC. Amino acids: CASSFLGQGQETQYF.

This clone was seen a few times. The CDR3 sequence: CASSPPGSGGSTGELFF. The CDR3 bases are TGTGCCAGCTCACCACCTGGCAGCGGGGGGTCGACCGGGGAGCTGTTTTTT. V gene TRBV18 combines with J gene TRBJ2-2; 9 bases fit TRBD2. CDR1 KGHSH and CDR2 LQKENI come from the germline V gene. The CDR3 extends over 17 amino acids. V dropped 0 bases and J dropped 5; count of bases not matched to a gene: 7.

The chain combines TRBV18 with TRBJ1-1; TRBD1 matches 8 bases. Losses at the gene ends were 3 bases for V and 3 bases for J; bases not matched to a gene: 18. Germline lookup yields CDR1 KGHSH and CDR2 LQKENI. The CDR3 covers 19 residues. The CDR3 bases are TGTGCCAGCTCACCCGTTACATTCTCACAGGGGGGTAAGGACACTGAAGCTTTCTTT. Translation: CASSPVTFSQGGKDTEAFF. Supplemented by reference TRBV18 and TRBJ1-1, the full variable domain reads NAGVMQNPRHLVRRRGQEARLRCSPMKGHSHVYWYRQLPEEGLKFMVYLQKENIIDESGMPKERFSAEFPKEGPSILRIQQVVRGDSAAYFCASSPVTFSQGGKDTEAFFGQGTRLTVV.

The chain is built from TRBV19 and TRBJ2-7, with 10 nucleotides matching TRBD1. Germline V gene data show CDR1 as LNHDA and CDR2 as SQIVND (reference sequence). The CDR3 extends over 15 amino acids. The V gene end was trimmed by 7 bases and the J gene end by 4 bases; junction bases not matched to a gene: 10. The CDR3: CASNEGQGQGYEQYF. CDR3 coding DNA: TGTGCCAGTAACGAGGGACAGGGGCAGGGGTACGAGCAGTACTTC.

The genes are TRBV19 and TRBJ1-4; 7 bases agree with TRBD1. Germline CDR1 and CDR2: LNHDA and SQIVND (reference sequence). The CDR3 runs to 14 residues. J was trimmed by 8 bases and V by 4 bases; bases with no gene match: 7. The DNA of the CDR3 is TGTGCCAGTAGTACCGGACAGGTGAAAGAAAAACTGTTTTTT. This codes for CASSTGQVKEKLFF.

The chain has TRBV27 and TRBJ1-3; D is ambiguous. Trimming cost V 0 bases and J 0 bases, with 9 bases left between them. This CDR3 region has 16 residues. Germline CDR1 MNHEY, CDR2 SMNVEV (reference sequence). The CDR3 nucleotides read TGTGCCAGCAGTTTATCGCCCGGGAGCTCTGGAAACACCATATATTTT. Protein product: CASSLSPGSSGNTIYF.

The chain's CDR3 is CASSANRDYGPSQYF. Written as DNA, the CDR3 is TGTGCCAGCAGCGCAAACCGGGACTATGGCCCATCTCAGTACTTC. The V gene is TRBV21-1, the J gene TRBJ2-7; no DNA check was done on the table's D call, TRBD2. TRBV21-1 is recorded as a pseudogene. This CDR3 contains 15 residues.

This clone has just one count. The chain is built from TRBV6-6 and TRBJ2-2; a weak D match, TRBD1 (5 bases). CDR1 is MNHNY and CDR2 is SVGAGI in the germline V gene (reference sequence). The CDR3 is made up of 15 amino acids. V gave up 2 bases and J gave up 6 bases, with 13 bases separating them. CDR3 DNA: TGTGCCAGCAGTTACCCCCCGTCAGGGCCCGGGGAGCTGTTTTTT. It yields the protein CASSYPPSGPGELFF.

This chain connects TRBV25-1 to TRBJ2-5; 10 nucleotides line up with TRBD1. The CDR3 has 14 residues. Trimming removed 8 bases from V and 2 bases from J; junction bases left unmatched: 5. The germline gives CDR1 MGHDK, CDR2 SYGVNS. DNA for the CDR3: TGTGCCAGCTCCGGGACAGGGGTACAAGAGACCCAGTACTTC. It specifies CASSGTGVQETQYF.

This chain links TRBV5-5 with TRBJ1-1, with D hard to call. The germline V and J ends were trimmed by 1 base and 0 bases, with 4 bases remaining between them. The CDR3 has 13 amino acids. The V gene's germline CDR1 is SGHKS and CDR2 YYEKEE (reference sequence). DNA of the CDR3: TGTGCCAGCAGCTTGAGCGTGAACACTGAAGCTTTCTTT. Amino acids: CASSLSVNTEAFF. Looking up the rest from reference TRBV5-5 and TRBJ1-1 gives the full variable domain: DAGVTQSPTHLIKTRGQQVTLRCSPISGHKSVSWYQQVLGQGPQFIFQYYEKEERGRGNFPDRFSARQFPNYSSELNVNALLLGDSALYLCASSLSVNTEAFFGQGTRLTVV.

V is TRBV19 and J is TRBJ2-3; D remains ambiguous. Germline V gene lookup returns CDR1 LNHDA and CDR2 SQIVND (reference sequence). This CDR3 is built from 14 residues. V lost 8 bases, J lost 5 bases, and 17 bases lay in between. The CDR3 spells CASSSDPAEDTQYF. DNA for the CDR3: TGTGCCAGTTCGAGTGACCCGGCGGAAGATACGCAGTATTTT.

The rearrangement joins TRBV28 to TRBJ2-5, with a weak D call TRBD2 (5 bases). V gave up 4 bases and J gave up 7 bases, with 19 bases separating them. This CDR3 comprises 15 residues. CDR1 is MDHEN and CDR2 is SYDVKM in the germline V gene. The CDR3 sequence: CASSSGPLARVTQYF. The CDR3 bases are TGTGCCAGCAGTTCGGGCCCCTTAGCGAGGGTGACCCAGTACTTC.

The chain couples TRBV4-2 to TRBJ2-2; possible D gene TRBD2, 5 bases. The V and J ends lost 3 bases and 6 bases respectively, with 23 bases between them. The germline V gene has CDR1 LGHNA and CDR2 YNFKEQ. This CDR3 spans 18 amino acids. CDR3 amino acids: CASSQYPGIDLEAGELFF. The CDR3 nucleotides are TGTGCCAGCAGCCAGTACCCCGGGATCGACCTTGAGGCCGGGGAGCTGTTTTTT.

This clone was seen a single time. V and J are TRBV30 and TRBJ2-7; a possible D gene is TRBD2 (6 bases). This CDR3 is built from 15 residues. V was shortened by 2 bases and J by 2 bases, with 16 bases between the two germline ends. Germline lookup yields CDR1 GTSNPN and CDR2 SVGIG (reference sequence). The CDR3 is CAWSPGGAGTYEQYF. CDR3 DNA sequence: TGTGCCTGGAGTCCAGGAGGGGCGGGGACCTACGAGCAGTACTTC.